These 29 T cell receptor beta chains came from one sample sequenced in a study of blood T cell repertoires in COVID-19. Sequencing used immunoSEQ multiplex PCR; TCRdb keeps in-frame clones, though not all of them. Among 240,000 or so clones listed, about 70% were seen once. Source material: peripheral blood. All receptors derive from a woman older than 75 with acute or convalescent COVID-19.

V and J are TRBV10-2 and TRBJ1-6; 8 positions match TRBD1. This CDR3 is 14 amino acids long. The ends lost 10 bases at V and 6 bases at J; junction bases unmatched: 8. Germline values: CDR1 WSHSY, CDR2 SAAADI. Here the CDR3 DNA reads TGCGCCACCCCGACAGGGGCGGTTAATTCACCCCTCCACTTT. Translating it yields CATPTGAVNSPLHF.

This chain joins TRBV16 and TRBJ1-2; no firm D call. This CDR3 has 17 amino acids. Germline CDR1 and CDR2: KGHSY and FQNENV. Deletions cut 5 bases from V and 2 bases from J, with 21 bases between. This CDR3 reads CASSANQAGIGNYGYTF. CDR3 DNA sequence: TGTGCCAGCAGCGCTAACCAAGCGGGGATCGGGAACTATGGCTACACCTTC.

V is TRBV27 and J is TRBJ1-1; no clear D. V gave up 0 bases and J gave up 8 bases, with 19 bases separating them. CDR1 and CDR2 from the germline V gene are MNHEY and SMNVEV (reference sequence). CDR3 size: 16 residues. The CDR3 region is CASSLSPKLQAAEAFF. CDR3 sequence (DNA): TGTGCCAGCAGTTTATCTCCTAAGTTGCAGGCAGCAGAAGCTTTCTTT.

This chain links TRBV5-1 with TRBJ2-5; 9 nucleotides line up with TRBD1. CDR3 length: 13 residues. Germline values: CDR1 SGHRS, CDR2 YFSETQ. With 5 bases clipped from V and 5 bases from J, the junction kept 4 bases outside the gene matches. CDR3 DNA: TGCGCCAGCAGTCGGACAGGGGTGGAGACCCAGTACTTC. Protein product: CASSRTGVETQYF.

The CDR3 region is CASSVEASGRSEQYF. DNA of the CDR3: TGTGCCAGCAGCGTAGAGGCTAGCGGGAGATCCGAGCAGTACTTC. The V gene is TRBV9, the J gene TRBJ2-7; 10 positions match TRBD2. The CDR3 covers 15 residues. The V and J ends lost 0 bases and 6 bases, in that order; junction bases with no gene match: 6. In germline, CDR1 is SGDLS, CDR2 YYNGEE.

J is TRBJ2-1 and V is TRBV14; 8 bases are a match to TRBD1. CDR1 SGHDN and CDR2 FVKESK come from the germline V gene. Germline trimming cut 4 bases from V and 4 bases from J; bases unmatched to any gene: 6. The CDR3 runs to 15 residues. The CDR3 bases are TGTGCCAGCAGCCGATGGGACAGGTCTTACAATGAGCAGTTCTTC. This encodes CASSRWDRSYNEQFF.

V and J are TRBV3-1 (or the pseudogene TRBV3-2) and TRBJ2-1; the match to TRBD2 covers 11 bases. The CDR3 totals 15 residues. Germline assignment: CDR1 LGHDT and CDR2 YNNKEL (reference sequence). Trimming cost V 2 bases and J 6 bases; bases outside gene matches: 3. CDR3 loop: CASSQRLAGGNEQFF. For the CDR3, the DNA is TGTGCCAGCAGCCAACGGCTAGCGGGAGGCAATGAGCAGTTCTTC.

The chain couples TRBV19 to TRBJ2-3; no clear D. Germline assignment: CDR1 LNHDA and CDR2 SQIVND (reference sequence). Trimming stripped 1 base from V and 2 bases from J, with 7 bases between. The CDR3 extends over 14 amino acids. CDR3 sequence: CASSIVSDTDTQYF. The CDR3 DNA reads TGTGCCAGTAGTATAGTCTCAGACACAGATACGCAGTATTTT.

The genes are TRBV12-3 or TRBV12-4 and TRBJ1-6; D unclear. CDR3 size: 12 residues. V was cut by 5 bases and J by 6 bases, with 5 bases left in between. CDR3 sequence reads: CASSQVNSPLHF. CDR3 sequence (DNA): TGTGCCAGCAGTCAGGTTAATTCACCCCTCCACTTT.

This clone was seen once. V and J are TRBV12-3 or TRBV12-4 and TRBJ1-6; TRBD1 is a possible D gene (6 bases). CDR3 size: 13 residues. V was trimmed by 6 bases and J by 9 bases, leaving 12 bases between them. CDR3: CASSPNRASPLHF. The CDR3 bases are TGTGCCAGCAGCCCAAACAGGGCTTCACCCCTCCACTTT.

V gene TRBV10-1 combines with J gene TRBJ2-5, with TRBD1 identical over 9 bases. CDR3 length: 16 amino acids. V shed 5 bases, J shed 4 bases, and the junction held 11 bases outside the gene matches. CDR1 is WNHNN, CDR2 SYGVQD, per germline (reference sequence). The CDR3 protein is CASSWTGDVCGETQYF. CDR3 coding DNA: TGCGCCAGCAGTTGGACAGGGGACGTGTGTGGAGAGACCCAGTACTTC.

The genes are TRBV10-1 and TRBJ1-3; TRBD1 matches 8 bases. V lost 6 bases, J lost 4 bases, and 8 bases stayed unmatched. CDR1 WNHNN and CDR2 SYGVQD come from the germline V gene (reference sequence). The CDR3 is 15 amino acids. The CDR3 DNA reads TGCGCCAGCAGGAGCGGGACAGGAGAGGGAAACACCATATATTTT. Translating it yields CASRSGTGEGNTIYF.

The rearrangement joins TRBV3-1 (or the pseudogene TRBV3-2) to TRBJ2-6; tentative D call: TRBD2 (6 bases). V lost 1 base, J lost 0 bases, and 16 bases lay in between. This CDR3 region has 19 residues. Germline loops: CDR1 LGHDT, CDR2 YNNKEL (reference sequence). The CDR3 is CASSQGPGTGLSGANVLTF. The CDR3 coding sequence is TGTGCCAGCAGCCAAGGACCCGGGACTGGCCTCTCTGGGGCCAACGTCCTGACTTTC.

The chain has TRBV6-5 and TRBJ1-1; D unresolved. V was clipped by 8 bases and J by 1 base, with 14 bases between them. Germline CDR1 MNHEY, CDR2 SVGAGI. This CDR3 is 14 amino acids long. The CDR3 loop is CASSWKGGNTEAFF. CDR3 coding DNA: TGTGCCAGCTCATGGAAGGGAGGGAACACTGAAGCTTTCTTT.

The genes are TRBV5-1 and TRBJ1-5; a possible D gene is TRBD1 (6 bases). V lost 0 bases, J lost 2 bases, and 12 bases lay in between. Germline-derived CDR1 and CDR2 are SGHRS and YFSETQ. The CDR3 is made up of 16 amino acids. CDR3 sequence: CASSLEAGDRNQPQHF. The CDR3, as DNA: TGCGCCAGCAGCTTGGAGGCAGGGGACCGCAATCAGCCCCAGCATTTT.

The CDR3 spells CASSPGGLGETQYF. DNA for the CDR3: TGTGCCAGCAGCCCCGGAGGCTTGGGAGAGACCCAGTACTTC. This chain joins TRBV7-3 and TRBJ2-5, with D possibly being TRBD2 (5 bases). The CDR3 has 14 residues. Trimming took 5 bases from V and 4 from J, leaving 14 bases between them. The germline gives CDR1 SGHTA, CDR2 FQGTGA.

The chain uses TRBV11-2 and TRBJ1-5, with D uncertain. CDR3 size: 13 residues. From germline, CDR1 is SGHAT and CDR2 FQNNGV. V was shortened by 6 bases and J by 1 base, with 7 bases between the two germline ends. The CDR3 bases are TGTGCCAGCAGTCTAGAGAGCAATCAGCCCCAGCATTTT. As protein: CASSLESNQPQHF.

The chain combines TRBV5-1 with TRBJ1-6; TRBD1 matches at 7 bases. The length of the CDR3 is 14 residues. Trimming at V came to 0 bases and at J to 7 bases, leaving 1 base not matched to a gene. Germline loops: CDR1 SGHRS, CDR2 YFSETQ. The CDR3 here is CASSLGDSNSPLHF. CDR3 DNA: TGCGCCAGCAGCTTGGGGGACAGCAATTCACCCCTCCACTTT.

The chain links TRBV27 to TRBJ1-5, with TRBD1 matching over 9 bases. This CDR3 contains 16 residues. Germline V lookup: CDR1 MNHEY, CDR2 SMNVEV (reference sequence). V dropped 6 bases and J dropped 2; count of bases not matched to a gene: 8. The CDR3 spells CASRQGTGYGNQPQHF. In nucleotides, the CDR3 is TGTGCCAGCAGACAAGGGACAGGGTATGGCAATCAGCCCCAGCATTTT.

This clone was observed a handful of times. This chain uses TRBV7-9 with TRBJ2-1; 11 bases are a match to TRBD2. This CDR3 spans 14 amino acids. From germline, CDR1 is SEHNR and CDR2 FQNEAQ (reference sequence). J gave up 7 bases and V 6 bases, and 5 bases lay outside the gene matches. CDR3 in amino acids: CASRSLAGGNEQFF. The DNA of the CDR3 is TGTGCCAGCAGAAGCCTAGCGGGGGGTAATGAGCAGTTCTTC.

This clone was recorded once. V usage is TRBV18 and J usage is TRBJ2-3; 8 bases are a match to TRBD2. Looked up from germline, CDR1 is KGHSH and CDR2 is LQKENI. The CDR3 consists of 15 residues. V was pared by 5 bases and J by 2 bases, with 6 bases of the junction left unmatched. Written as DNA, the CDR3 is TGTGCCAGCTCAGCCACAGCGGGAGACACAGATACGCAGTATTTT. Its translation is CASSATAGDTDTQYF.

The count of this clone is one. The rearrangement links TRBV27 to TRBJ1-1, with a weak D call TRBD1 (6 bases). V was cut by 3 bases and J by 6 bases, with 14 bases left in between. CDR3 length equals 14 residues. CDR1 MNHEY and CDR2 SMNVEV come from the germline V gene (reference sequence). The CDR3 coding sequence is TGTGCCAGCAGTTTCAGGGGTAAGATCTCTGAAGCTTTCTTT. It specifies CASSFRGKISEAFF.

The V gene is TRBV5-1, the J gene TRBJ1-2, with D possibly matching TRBD1 (6 bases). Germline V gene data show CDR1 as SGHRS and CDR2 as YFSETQ. The ends were cut back, 0 bases at V and 4 bases at J, with 7 bases in the middle. The CDR3 sequence is 13 residues long. The CDR3 spells CASSLDRVYGYTF. DNA for the CDR3: TGCGCCAGCAGCTTGGACAGGGTCTATGGCTACACCTTC. Complete variable domain (other parts from reference TRBV5-1 and TRBJ1-2): KAGVTQTPRYLIKTRGQQVTLSCSPISGHRSVSWYQQTPGQGLQFLFEYFSETQRNKGNFPGRFSGRQFSNSRSEMNVSTLELGDSALYLCASSLDRVYGYTFGSGTRLTVV.

The V and J genes are TRBV4-1 and TRBJ2-2, with 10 nucleotides matching TRBD2. The CDR3 is 16 amino acids. Germline CDR1 and CDR2: MGHRA and YSYEKL. Unmatched junction bases numbered 3, after V lost 1 base and J lost 4 bases. CDR3: CASSQALAGVTGELFF. The DNA for the CDR3 is TGCGCCAGCAGCCAAGCCCTAGCGGGGGTCACCGGGGAGCTGTTTTTT.

This clone was detected once. The genes are TRBV10-2 and TRBJ2-1; D not resolved. Looked up from germline, CDR1 is WSHSY and CDR2 is SAAADI. This CDR3 region has 15 residues. V was trimmed by 5 bases and J by 0 bases, leaving 11 bases between them. In nucleotides, the CDR3 is TGCGCCAGCAGTCACTCGAAGAGCTCCTACAATGAGCAGTTCTTC. Translated, it gives CASSHSKSSYNEQFF.

There are a few counts of this clone. This chain connects TRBV6-5 to TRBJ1-2; D might be TRBD1 (6 bases). The CDR3 length is 13 residues. CDR1 and CDR2 (germline): MNHEY, SVGAGI. Trimming took 5 bases from V and 5 from J, leaving 12 bases between them. The CDR3 spells CASSLQGQYGYTF. Here the CDR3 DNA reads TGTGCCAGCAGTCTTCAGGGACAATATGGCTACACCTTC.

The chain carries TRBV7-9 and TRBJ2-1; 7 bases agree with TRBD2. This CDR3 is built from 17 residues. The V and J ends lost 0 bases and 9 bases, in that order; junction bases with no gene match: 14. Germline lookup yields CDR1 SEHNR and CDR2 FQNEAQ (reference sequence). CDR3 region: CASSLAPAGRRAGEQFF. The CDR3 DNA sequence: TGTGCCAGCAGCTTAGCGCCAGCGGGACGCAGGGCGGGTGAGCAGTTCTTC.

The count of this clone is one. This sequence joins TRBV5-1 and TRBJ2-1; 7 bases fit TRBD1. The germline V gene has CDR1 SGHRS and CDR2 YFSETQ. Germline trimming cut 7 bases from V and 8 bases from J; bases unmatched to any gene: 12. CDR3 size: 14 residues. The CDR3 is CASAEGGVADEQFF. For the CDR3, the DNA is TGCGCCAGCGCGGAAGGGGGCGTAGCCGATGAGCAGTTCTTC. The complete variable domain, with remaining parts taken from reference TRBV5-1 and TRBJ2-1, reads KAGVTQTPRYLIKTRGQQVTLSCSPISGHRSVSWYQQTPGQGLQFLFEYFSETQRNKGNFPGRFSGRQFSNSRSEMNVSTLELGDSALYLCASAEGGVADEQFFGPGTRLTVL.

This rearrangement joins TRBV19 to TRBJ2-5; tentative D call: TRBD2 (6 bases). V lost 5 bases to trimming and J lost 4 bases, with 20 bases between them. This CDR3 has 16 residues. Germline V gene lookup returns CDR1 LNHDA and CDR2 SQIVND (reference sequence). CDR3 sequence (DNA): TGTGCCAGTAGTCCCCGGGGAGCGGGCTACCTAGAGACCCAGTACTTC. Its translation is CASSPRGAGYLETQYF.